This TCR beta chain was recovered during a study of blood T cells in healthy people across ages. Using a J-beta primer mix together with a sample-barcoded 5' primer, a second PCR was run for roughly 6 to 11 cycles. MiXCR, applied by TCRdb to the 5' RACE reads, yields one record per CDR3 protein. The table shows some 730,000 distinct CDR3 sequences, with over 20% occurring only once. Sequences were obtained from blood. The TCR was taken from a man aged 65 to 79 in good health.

The CDR3 is CASSQAGGRVGKLFF. Here the CDR3 DNA reads TGTGCCAGCAGCCAAGCTGGGGGCAGGGTGGGAAAACTGTTTTTT. The gene calls are TRBV14 and TRBJ1-4; D is possibly TRBD1 (6 bases). V shed 1 base and J shed 10 bases, with 16 bases lying between them. Germline CDR1 and CDR2: SGHDN and FVKESK. The CDR3 loop spans 15 amino acids.